Listed below are T cell receptor beta chains from one sample, sequenced in a study of blood T cells in healthy people across ages. TCRdb re-called the 5' RACE reads through MiXCR, storing one row per CDR3 protein. The profile shows around 780,000 distinct CDR3 sequences, roughly 24% of them singletons. These data were also reused for a study on T cells of mothers and their children.

Specimen: blood. The receptors shown here come from a boy under 18 in good health. CDR3s leave out the opening cysteine and the closing phenylalanine or tryptophan. The order of the fields is J gene, V gene, CDR3 protein.

J: TRBJ2-7
V: TRBV10-3
CDR3: AISEWVSGGEQC

J: TRBJ1-4
V: TRBV7-9
CDR3: ASSFGGTAATNEKLF

J: TRBJ1-4
V: TRBV29-1
CDR3: SVLGVQTNEKLF

J: TRBJ2-5
V: TRBV5-1
CDR3: ASSQGGSRLQETQY

J: TRBJ2-6
V: TRBV12-3/TRBV12-4
CDR3: ASARGDVLT

J: TRBJ2-7
V: TRBV28
CDR3: ASSLWGRDKD

J: TRBJ1-2
V: TRBV7-9
CDR3: ASSLGAGAYT

J: .
V: TRBV13
CDR3: ASSWGQGAGNEQF

J: TRBJ1-4
V: TRBV7-3
CDR3: ASSLTGGIDEKLF

J: TRBJ2-5
V: TRBV6-4
CDR3: ASSFVGLAGRETQY

J: TRBJ1-6
V: TRBV6-5
CDR3: ASRDIFNSPLH